This paragraph reports one T cell receptor (beta chain). Its target is not known. These data originate in a study of cytomegalovirus exposure and HLA in healthy donors. Study results and limitations: In vitro, a few CMV-associated chains proved specific for CMV antigens. Fewer N-insertions (relative to the roughly 670-donor mean) were reportedly seen in an Asian-associated ancestry cluster in a later analysis. Common viral pathogens were later found to be apparently linked to several of the most significant clusters.

V lost 5 bases and J lost 3, with 8 bases in between. CDR3 length: 13 residues. Germline CDR1 is SGHNT and CDR2 is YENEEA. Researchers ran the PCR with 60 Vbeta and 13 Jbeta primers. Here immunoSEQ multiplex PCR was the method, and the copy in TCRdb shows in-frame clones only, minus some. Its clone listing holds 55,000 or so clones. The material sequenced was PBMCs. The chain combines TRBV11-3 with TRBJ1-3; a possible D gene is TRBD1 (6 bases). This receptor was taken from a woman between 25 and 40 years old in good health and CMV-seropositive. CDR3 residues: CASSPDSGNTIYF. The CDR3 nucleotides are TGTGCCAGCAGCCCGGACAGTGGAAACACCATATATTTT.